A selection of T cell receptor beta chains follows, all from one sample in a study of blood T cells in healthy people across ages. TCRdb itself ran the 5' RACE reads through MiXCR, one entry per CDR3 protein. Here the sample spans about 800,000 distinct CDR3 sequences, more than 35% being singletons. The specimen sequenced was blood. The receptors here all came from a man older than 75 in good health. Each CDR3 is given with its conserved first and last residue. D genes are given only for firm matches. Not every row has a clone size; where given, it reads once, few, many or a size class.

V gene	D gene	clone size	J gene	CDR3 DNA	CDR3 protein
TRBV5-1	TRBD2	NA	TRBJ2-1	TGCGCCAGCAGCTCGGGGACTAGCGGGCTCTACAATGAGCAGTTCTTC	CASSSGTSGLYNEQFF
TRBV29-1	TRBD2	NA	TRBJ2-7	TGCAGCGTTGAACCTAGCGGGAGCTCCTACAATGAGCAGTACTTC	CSVEPSGSSYNEQYF
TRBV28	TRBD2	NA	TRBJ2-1	TGTGCCAGCGGTGACCGACTAGCGGGGGGCAACAATGAGCAGTTCTTC	CASGDRLAGGNNEQFF
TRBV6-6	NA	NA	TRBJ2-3	TGTGCCAGCAGTTACCCCTTAGGAGGGGGGAGCACAGATACGCAGTATTTT	CASSYPLGGGSTDTQYF
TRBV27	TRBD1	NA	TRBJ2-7	TGTGCCAGCAAATCCCCCGACAGGGCCTACGAGCAGTACTTC	CASKSPDRAYEQYF
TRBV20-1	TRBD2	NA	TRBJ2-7	TGCAGTGCTAGAGAAGCGGCTAGCGGGAGGAATGAGCAGTACTTC	CSAREAASGRNEQYF
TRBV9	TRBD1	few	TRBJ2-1	TGTGCCAGCAGCGTCGGACAGGGAGCCTCCTACAATGAGCAGTTCTTC	CASSVGQGASYNEQFF
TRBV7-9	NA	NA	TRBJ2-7	TGTGCCAGCAGCCCAGGGACTCTCCACGAGCAGTACTTC	CASSPGTLHEQYF
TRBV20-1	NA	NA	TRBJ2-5	TGCAGTGCCCCGGGGGCGTTCTCCTACAATGAGCAGTACTTC	CSAPGAFSYNEQYF
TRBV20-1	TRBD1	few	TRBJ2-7	TGCAGTGCTAGGCGGGGGGACAGGGGATTCGGGGAGCAGTACTTC	CSARRGDRGFGEQYF